This entry features one TCR beta chain sequence. Its antigen is unknown. This sample was taken from a study of read filtering for tumor transcriptome and immune sequencing. Study overall: Mean patient age was roughly 66 years, range about 45 to 85; 17 to 20 male, some 14 female.

Between the trimmed V and J ends, which lost 0 bases and 6 bases, there was a span of 6 bases. This CDR3 has 13 residues. Germline loops: CDR1 LNHNV, CDR2 YYDKDF (reference sequence). Findings and caveats of the study: About four fifths of IR-seq clonotypes had a single read, yet these held about 3.4% of reads.

The library was built from around 380 ng RNA with molecular barcoded adaptors for alpha/delta and beta/gamma chains. Via MiXCR, TCRdb re-called the reads, giving one row per CDR3 protein. The sample includes 20,000 to 25,000 distinct CDR3 sequences, approximately 15% of them seen just once. The sequence was obtained from a donor at least 40 years old with multiple myeloma. Material: a population of CD138-negative cells sorted from bone marrow. The V call is TRBV15, the J call TRBJ1-5; no clear D. CDR3 coding DNA: TGTGCCACCAGCAGAGATTATGTTCAGCCCCAGCATTTT. Its protein product is CATSRDYVQPQHF. Full variable domain (missing parts from reference TRBV15 and TRBJ1-5): DAMVIQNPRYQVTQFGKPVTLSCSQTLNHNVMYWYQQKSSQAPKLLFHYYDKDFNNEADTPDNFQSRRPNTSFCFLDIRSPGLGDTAMYLCATSRDYVQPQHFGDGTRLSIL.